The T cell receptor beta chain under discussion was sequenced for a study of HIV-infected children after antiretroviral therapy interruption. Across the whole study: Recorded EBV and CMV exposure existed for most children. Samples from the continuous-treatment group were taken at weeks 0, 48 and 150. Interruption-arm sampling covered weeks 0, 12, interruption end (24 or 48), and about 3 years post-study.

The sample's treatment: PENTA 11 planned treatment interruption arm or continuous ART arm. Memory CD8+ CD45RO+ CD45RA- T cells were sorted from thawed PBMCs. Unmatched junction bases numbered 13, after V lost 5 bases and J lost 0 bases. Per germline, CDR1 KGHDR and CDR2 SFDVKD. This CDR3 contains 20 residues. In this sample, this clonotype turned up many times. RNA-based 3' RACE libraries used unique molecular identifiers. TCRdb redid the calling of the 3' RACE reads with MiXCR, one entry per CDR3 protein. The table has approximately 16,000 distinct CDR3 sequences, about 3% seen once. The source material was CD45RO+ CD8+ T cells from PBMCs, pooled from several time points, sampled from a donor given antiretroviral therapy, either interrupted or continuous. Indicated subset: memory CD8+ CD45RO+ CD45RA- T cells. The chain links TRBV24-1 to TRBJ2-2, with 11 bases lining up with TRBD1. The clonotype originates from a pool of human donors with HIV. CDR3 protein: CATSVGQGAQGPTNTGELFF. The CDR3 DNA reads TGTGCCACCAGTGTAGGACAGGGGGCGCAGGGCCCCACGAACACCGGGGAGCTGTTTTTT.